This T cell receptor beta chain was obtained from a study of blood T cells in healthy people across ages. Sample-barcoded 5' priming and a J-beta primer mix drove a second PCR of roughly 6 to 12 cycles. Researchers report that a template-switch adaptor with 12 random nucleotides tagged each cDNA molecule. TCRdb passed the 5' RACE reads through MiXCR, listing each CDR3 protein once. Of over a million distinct CDR3 sequences listed, under 45% are singletons. Concerning this clonotype itself: The target antigen is unknown.

Study results and limitations: Older age coincided with a roughly linear decline in TCR beta diversity per million T cells. More naive CD4+ cells and higher diversity marked long-lived donors relative to aged donors.

Researchers report isolating at least 6 million PBMCs per sample. V trimming: 4 bases; J trimming: 4 bases; junction bases outside the gene matches: 4. CDR1 is SQVTM, CDR2 ANQGSEA, per germline. The CDR3 totals 14 residues. The gene calls are TRBV29-1 and TRBJ2-3; 11 bases align to TRBD2. The sequenced material came from blood. The receptor's source is a woman in her sixties in good health. The CDR3 protein is CSVAALAGADTQYF. CDR3 bases: TGCAGCGTTGCCGCACTAGCGGGGGCAGATACGCAGTATTTT.